A single sample is the source of the 11 T cell receptor beta chains below, sequenced in a study of T-cell reconstitution after alpha-beta-depleted transplantation in children. For TCRbeta, the library was prepared with unique molecular identifiers. TCRdb passed the PCR reads through MiXCR, listing each CDR3 protein once. The sample has over 150,000 distinct CDR3 sequences; roughly 7% are singletons. The sequences come from PBMCs, collected before TCRalphabeta/CD19-depleted stem cell transplant. The origin of the receptors is a boy aged 2-15 years with acute lymphoblastic leukemia, due to receive a stem cell transplant.

The table lists this clonotype with many counts. The chain carries TRBV12-3 or TRBV12-4 and TRBJ2-6; D remains unclear. The CDR3 is 10 amino acids. V gave up 6 bases and J gave up 10 bases, with 4 bases separating them. The CDR3 spells CASSLNVLTF. The CDR3 DNA reads TGTGCCAGCAGCCTTAACGTCCTGACTTTC.

This chain uses TRBV7-6 with TRBJ1-5; TRBD1 might be the D (5 bases). CDR1 is SGHVS and CDR2 is FNYEAQ in the germline V gene. The CDR3 has 21 amino acids. The V end lost 2 bases, the J end lost 2 bases, and 28 bases lay between the germline ends. CDR3 nucleotides: TGTGCCAGCAGCTTATTTGGCGGGGACGTTGGTCTCCGGCTTGGCAATCAGCCCCAGCATTTT. This codes for CASSLFGGDVGLRLGNQPQHF.

This clonotype came up many times. This chain uses TRBV4-3 with TRBJ1-2; possibly TRBD1 for D (6 bases). V gave up 0 bases and J gave up 4 bases, with 15 bases separating them. Germline V CDR1 and CDR2: LGHNA, YSLEER. The CDR3 loop spans 16 amino acids. DNA of the CDR3: TGCGCCAGCAGCCAAGACGACCCGGGGGCAGGCTATGGCTACACCTTC. Its protein product is CASSQDDPGAGYGYTF.

This clonotype showed up many times. This chain uses TRBV20-1 with TRBJ2-7; 8 bases fit TRBD1. CDR3 length: 14 amino acids. Germline V lookup: CDR1 DFQATT, CDR2 SNEGSKA (reference sequence). V dropped 0 bases and J dropped 6; count of bases not matched to a gene: 7. The CDR3: CSARDSDRVSEQYF. The CDR3, as DNA: TGCAGTGCTAGAGATTCGGACAGGGTATCCGAGCAGTACTTC.

This clonotype has ten or more counts. The chain couples TRBV29-1 to TRBJ2-5, with D tentatively TRBD2 (5 bases). Germline V gene lookup returns CDR1 SQVTM and CDR2 ANQGSEA. The CDR3 spans 12 residues. In nucleotides, the CDR3 is TGCAGTGTGTGGCGCCCGAGCGGGACCCAGTACTTC. Protein: CSVWRPSGTQYF.

There are many counts of this clonotype. The CDR3: CASSKGRINEKLFF. The DNA of the CDR3 is TGCGCCAGCAGCAAAGGACGGATCAATGAAAAACTGTTTTTT. V usage is TRBV5-1 and J usage is TRBJ1-4, with D unclear. The length of the CDR3 is 14 residues. The ends were cut back, 4 bases at V and 5 bases at J, with 12 bases in the middle. In germline, CDR1 is SGHRS, CDR2 YFSETQ.

The J gene is TRBJ2-3, the V gene TRBV7-9, with TRBD1 identical over 10 bases. V shed 5 bases, J shed 7 bases, and the junction held 12 bases outside the gene matches. The CDR3 covers 16 residues. The germline gives CDR1 SEHNR, CDR2 FQNEAQ (reference sequence). The CDR3 DNA reads as TGTGCCAGCAGCCCAACCGGGACAGGGGATGTAAATACGCAGTATTTT. It encodes CASSPTGTGDVNTQYF.

This clonotype has a count of ten or more. The V call is TRBV15, the J call TRBJ1-3; D gene unclear. V was shortened by 6 bases and J by 0 bases, with 6 bases between the two germline ends. CDR1 and CDR2 from the germline V gene are LNHNV and YYDKDF (reference sequence). The CDR3 has 13 amino acids. The CDR3 nucleotides read TGTGCCACCAGGGAGAGCTCTGGAAACACCATATATTTT. Protein: CATRESSGNTIYF.

Note on this clonotype: This clone may be a read error of a much larger clone one base away. This rearrangement joins TRBV12-3 or TRBV12-4 to TRBJ2-3; 7 bases map to TRBD2. The CDR3 has 16 amino acids. The CDR3 nucleotides read TGTGCCAGCAGTGGTTCCACTAGCGACTTAACAGATATGCAGTATTTT. This sequence encodes CASSGSTSDLTDMQYF.

This clonotype was observed many times. The V gene is TRBV2, the J gene TRBJ1-5, with 9 bases aligning to TRBD1. CDR1 and CDR2 (germline): SNHLY, FYNNEI. The CDR3 is 17 amino acids. V was pared by 4 bases and J by 3 bases, with 10 bases of the junction left unmatched. CDR3 loop: CASSVRGAQGANQPQHF. As DNA, the CDR3 is TGTGCCAGCAGTGTAAGGGGTGCACAGGGGGCCAATCAGCCCCAGCATTTT. The full variable domain, rest sourced from reference TRBV2 and TRBJ1-5, is EPEVTQTPSHQVTQMGQEVILRCVPISNHLYFYWYRQILGQKVEFLVSFYNNEISEKSEIFDDQFSVERPDGSNFTLKIRSTKLEDSAMYFCASSVRGAQGANQPQHFGDGTRLSIL.

This clonotype was counted a few times. The DNA of the CDR3 is TGTGCCAGCAGCGATCAGCGGTATAGCTCCTACGAGCAGTACTTC. Its protein product is CASSDQRYSSYEQYF. The chain uses TRBV5-5 and TRBJ2-7, with D possibly TRBD2 on 5 matching bases. Germline-derived CDR1 and CDR2 are SGHKS and YYEKEE (reference sequence). V was clipped by 4 bases and J by 0 bases, with 14 bases between them. This CDR3 is 15 amino acids long.